This T cell receptor beta chain is from a study of post-analysis software for immune sequencing data. This clonotype was detected a few times. Its antigen is undetermined. The ends lost 7 bases at V and 0 bases at J; junction bases unmatched: 8. CDR1 is MNHNY and CDR2 is SVGAGI in the germline V gene (reference sequence). CDR3 length equals 15 residues. Unique-molecular-identifier-tagged TCR beta cDNA libraries were used. In TCRdb, the PCR reads were re-called with MiXCR into one record per CDR3 protein. The sample yields approximately 730,000 distinct CDR3 sequences, just under 30% seen once. Study-level findings and limits: Compared with controls, patients showed significantly lower normalized Chao1 diversity. TRBV5-6, TRBV5-1 and TRBV20-1 were among roughly five TRBV segments more frequent in patients than controls.

The sequencing input was blood. The chain employs TRBV6-6 and TRBJ1-1, with 7 bases fitting TRBD1. The sequence derives from a girl aged 10 to 17 with multiple sclerosis. The CDR3 DNA is TGTGCCAGCAACCAGGGGGGAGTAATGAACACTGAAGCTTTCTTT. Translated: CASNQGGVMNTEAFF.